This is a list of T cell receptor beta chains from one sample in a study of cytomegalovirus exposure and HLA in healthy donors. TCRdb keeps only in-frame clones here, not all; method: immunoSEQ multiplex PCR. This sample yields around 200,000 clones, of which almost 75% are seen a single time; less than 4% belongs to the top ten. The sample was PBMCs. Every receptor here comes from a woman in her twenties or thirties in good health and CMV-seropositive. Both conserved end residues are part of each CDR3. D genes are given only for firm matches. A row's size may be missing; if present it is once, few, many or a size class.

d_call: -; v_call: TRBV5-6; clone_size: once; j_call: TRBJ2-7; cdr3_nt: TGTGCCAGCAGCCCTGGCAGGGGATCCTACGAGCAGTACTTC; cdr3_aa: CASSPGRGSYEQYF
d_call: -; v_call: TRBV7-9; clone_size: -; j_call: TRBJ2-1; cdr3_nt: TGTGCCAGCAGCCCCTCTAGCAGCTACTACAATGAGCAGTTCTTC; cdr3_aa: CASSPSSSYYNEQFF
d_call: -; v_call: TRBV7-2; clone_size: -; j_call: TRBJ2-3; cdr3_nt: TGTGCCAGCAGCTTAATTTGGCAGGGTATGAGCGCAGATACGCAGTATTTT; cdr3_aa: CASSLIWQGMSADTQYF
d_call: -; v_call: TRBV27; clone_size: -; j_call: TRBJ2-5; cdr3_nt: TGTGCCAGCAGTTTGTTTGGGAGCCCAGAAGGGGAGACCCAGTACTTC; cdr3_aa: CASSLFGSPEGETQYF
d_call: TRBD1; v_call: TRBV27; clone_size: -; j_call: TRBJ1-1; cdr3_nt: TGTGCCAGCACCCGACAGGGTGTGGACACTGAAGCTTTCTTT; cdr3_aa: CASTRQGVDTEAFF
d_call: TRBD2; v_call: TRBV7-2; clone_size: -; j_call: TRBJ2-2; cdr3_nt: TGTGCCAGCAGCTTAGACGACGGGAGGGCCTCTTGGGCCGGGGAGCTGTTTTTT; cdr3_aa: CASSLDDGRASWAGELFF
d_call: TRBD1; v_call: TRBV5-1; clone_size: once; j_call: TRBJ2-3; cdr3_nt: TGCGCCAGCAGCTGGGACAGGGCCGGGACAGATACGCAGTATTTT; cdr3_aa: CASSWDRAGTDTQYF
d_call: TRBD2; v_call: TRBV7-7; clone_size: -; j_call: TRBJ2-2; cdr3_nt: TGTGCTAGCAGCAGTGGACTAGCGGTAGGGGGAACCGGGGAGCTGTTTTTT; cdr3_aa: CASSSGLAVGGTGELFF
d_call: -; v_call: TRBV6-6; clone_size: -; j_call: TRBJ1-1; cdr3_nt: TGTGCCAGCAGTGCGGACACGAGCACTGAAGCTTTCTTT; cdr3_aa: CASSADTSTEAFF
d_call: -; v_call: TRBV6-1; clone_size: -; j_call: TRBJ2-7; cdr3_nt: TGTGCCAGCAGTGAGGCAGGTGGGGAGTCCTACGAGCAGTACTTC; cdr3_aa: CASSEAGGESYEQYF
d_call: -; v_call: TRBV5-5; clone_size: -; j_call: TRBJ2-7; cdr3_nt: TGTGCCAGCAGCCCTGACCAACTATCCTCCTACGAGCAGTACTTC; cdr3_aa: CASSPDQLSSYEQYF
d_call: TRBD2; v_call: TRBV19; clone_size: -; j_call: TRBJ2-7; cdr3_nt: TGTGCCAGCTCCACCGGGACTAGCGGGAGGAGGAGCTACGAGCAGTACTTC; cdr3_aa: CASSTGTSGRRSYEQYF